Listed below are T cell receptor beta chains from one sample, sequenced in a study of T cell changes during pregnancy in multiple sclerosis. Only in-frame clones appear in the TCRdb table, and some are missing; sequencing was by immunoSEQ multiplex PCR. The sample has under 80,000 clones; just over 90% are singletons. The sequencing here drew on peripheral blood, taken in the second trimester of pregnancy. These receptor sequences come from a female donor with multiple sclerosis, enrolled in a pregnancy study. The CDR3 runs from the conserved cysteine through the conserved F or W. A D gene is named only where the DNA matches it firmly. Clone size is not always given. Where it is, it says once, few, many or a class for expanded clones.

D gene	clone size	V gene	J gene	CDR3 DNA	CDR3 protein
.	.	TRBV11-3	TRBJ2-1	TGTGCCATGATGAGGGCCACCATCCGGCTAGTGGTGCTTAATGAGCAGTTCTTC	CAMMRATIRLVVLNEQFF
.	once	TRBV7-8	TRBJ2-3	TGTGCCAGCAGCTTTCCGCGGGGACGCACAGATACGCAGTATTTT	CASSFPRGRTDTQYF
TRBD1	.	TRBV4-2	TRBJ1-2	TGTGCCAGCAGCGGAGAACGATGGACAGGGTCGGCCTATGGCTACACCTTC	CASSGERWTGSAYGYTF
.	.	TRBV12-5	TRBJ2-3	TGTGCTAGTGGCCCACTGGATACGCAGTATTTT	CASGPLDTQYF
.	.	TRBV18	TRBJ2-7	TGTGCCAGCTCACCCCCAGGGGCCTACGAGCAGTACTTC	CASSPPGAYEQYF
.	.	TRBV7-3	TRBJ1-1	TGTGCCAGCAGCTCCCAGGGAACTGAAGCTTTCTTT	CASSSQGTEAFF
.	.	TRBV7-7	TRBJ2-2	TGTGCCAGCAGCAAGACAGGAACCGGGGAGCTGTTTTTT	CASSKTGTGELFF
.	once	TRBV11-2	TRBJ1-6	TGTGCCAGCAGCTCTCTTGGACAGTACAATTCACCCCTCCACTTT	CASSSLGQYNSPLHF
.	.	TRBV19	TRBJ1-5	TGTGCCAGTAGTATTATCGGGGAGAGCAATCAGCCCCAGCATTTT	CASSIIGESNQPQHF
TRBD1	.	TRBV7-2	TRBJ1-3	TGTGCCAGCAGGGGGGGGACAGGGGGCGTAAGTGGAAACACCATATATTTT	CASRGGTGGVSGNTIYF
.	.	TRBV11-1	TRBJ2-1	TGTGCCAGCAGCTTACGGGGGGCTCTAAACAATGAGCAGTTCTTC	CASSLRGALNNEQFF
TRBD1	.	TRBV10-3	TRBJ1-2	TGTGCCATCACCCCGGACAGGGGCTATGGCTACACCTTC	CAITPDRGYGYTF
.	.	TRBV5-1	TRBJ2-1	TGCGCCAGCAGCTTGGGCAGGGATTATGAGCAGTTCTTC	CASSLGRDYEQFF
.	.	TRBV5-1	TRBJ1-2	TGCGCCAGCAGCTTGGGTACTCGGACGCACCAGGGGGGCTACACCTTC	CASSLGTRTHQGGYTF
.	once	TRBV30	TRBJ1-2	TGTGCCTGGACTTCACAGAACTATGGCTACACCTTC	CAWTSQNYGYTF
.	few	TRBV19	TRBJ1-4	TGTGCCAGTAGTCTACGCCCTGTCACTAATGAAAAACTGTTTTTT	CASSLRPVTNEKLFF
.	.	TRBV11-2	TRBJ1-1	TGTGCCAGCAGCCCCGGGAACACTGAAGCTTTCTTT	CASSPGNTEAFF
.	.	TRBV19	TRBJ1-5	TGTGCCAGGAGGGCAGGGGTTCTCCAGCATTTT	CARRAGVLQHF
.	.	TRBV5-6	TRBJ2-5	TGTGCCAGCAGCCCGGGGTCCGGGCTTTTTGGTTTGAAGACCCAGTACTTC	CASSPGSGLFGLKTQYF
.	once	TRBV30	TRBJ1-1	TGTGCCTGGAGCCCTCGAACGGGGGAGGCTGAAGCTTTCTTT	CAWSPRTGEAEAFF
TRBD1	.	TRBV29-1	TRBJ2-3	TGCAGCGTTGTGGGACAGGAATTAGATACGCAGTATTTT	CSVVGQELDTQYF
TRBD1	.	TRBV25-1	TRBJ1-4	TGTGCCAGCAGTCTACAGACAGGGGGAGATGAAAAACTGTTTTTT	CASSLQTGGDEKLFF